Listed here are 24 T cell receptor beta chains from one sample, sequenced in a study of beta chain features in type 1 diabetes. Study-wide results and caveats: Patients with Type 1 diabetes showed moderately but significantly shorter TCRB CDR3s in all four CD4+ subsets.

The sequenced template was cDNA made from the entire isolated RNA. Here immunoSEQ multiplex PCR was the method, and the copy in TCRdb shows in-frame clones only, minus some. The sample gives about 47,000 clones, around 40% of which show up once; roughly 0.13% is in the top ten. For these TCRs, the target antigens are not known. Sequencing was performed on stem cell memory CD4+ T cells from blood. The receptor set was obtained from a young man with type 1 diabetes.

The chain joins TRBV6-1 to TRBJ2-7; 7 bases line up with TRBD1. V shed 2 bases and J 5 bases; nucleotides not matched to a gene: 9. CDR1 is MNHNS and CDR2 is SASEGT in the germline V gene. CDR3 size: 15 residues. The CDR3 loop is CASSENPLTGNEQYF. CDR3 sequence (DNA): TGTGCCAGCAGTGAAAACCCACTGACAGGGAACGAGCAGTACTTC.

V usage is TRBV9 and J usage is TRBJ2-7, with 13 bases matching TRBD2. The germline gives CDR1 SGDLS, CDR2 YYNGEE. J was trimmed by 5 bases and V by 4 bases; bases with no gene match: 12. The CDR3 contains 17 residues. The CDR3 loop reads CASSPRRTSGSVHEQYF. CDR3 nucleotides: TGTGCCAGCAGCCCGCGCCGGACTAGCGGGAGTGTCCACGAGCAGTACTTC.

The genes are TRBV5-1 and TRBJ1-1; perhaps TRBD1 as D (6 bases). The CDR3 is 14 amino acids. Trimming cost V 0 bases and J 5 bases, with 11 bases left between them. Germline V gene sequence: CDR1 SGHRS, CDR2 YFSETQ. CDR3 coding DNA: TGCGCCAGCAGCTTGGACAGGGTTGGGACTGAAGCTTTCTTT. It codes for CASSLDRVGTEAFF.

This clone was observed a handful of times. The chain joins TRBV7-2 to TRBJ2-1; 8 bases line up with TRBD2. The length of the CDR3 is 16 residues. CDR1 SGHTA and CDR2 FQGNSA come from the germline V gene. With 1 base clipped from V and 4 bases from J, the junction kept 6 bases outside the gene matches. CDR3 in DNA: TGTGCCAGCAGCTTAGGAGCGGGAGCTTATTACAATGAGCAGTTCTTC. Its protein is CASSLGAGAYYNEQFF.

The V and J genes are TRBV28 and TRBJ2-3; tentative D call: TRBD1 (5 bases). The germline V gene has CDR1 MDHEN and CDR2 SYDVKM. V shed 6 bases and J shed 4 bases, with 17 bases lying between them. This CDR3 spans 15 amino acids. The CDR3 reads CASSETAPLPDTQYF. In nucleotides, the CDR3 is TGTGCCAGCAGCGAGACAGCTCCTTTACCAGATACGCAGTATTTT.

The rearrangement joins TRBV5-1 to TRBJ2-1; 10 bases agree with TRBD2. Germline V gene data show CDR1 as SGHRS and CDR2 as YFSETQ. Trimming at V came to 0 bases and at J to 6 bases, leaving 3 bases not matched to a gene. This CDR3 spans 15 amino acids. CDR3 nucleotide sequence: TGCGCCAGCAGCTTGGCTAGCGGGAGCGTCAATGAGCAGTTCTTC. Translation gives CASSLASGSVNEQFF.

The chain recombines TRBV28 with TRBJ1-4, with no clear D. The CDR3 consists of 14 residues. Trimming removed 6 bases at V and 5 bases at J, with 13 bases between. CDR1 MDHEN and CDR2 SYDVKM come from the germline V gene. The CDR3 is CASRVGGLNEKLFF. The CDR3, as DNA: TGTGCCAGCAGGGTAGGAGGGCTCAATGAAAAACTGTTTTTT.

The chain recombines TRBV7-9 with TRBJ1-2; unclear D gene. The germline V gene encodes CDR1 SEHNR and CDR2 FQNEAQ (reference sequence). The CDR3 totals 13 residues. Trimming cost V 4 bases and J 8 bases, with 14 bases left between them. The CDR3 DNA reads as TGTGCCAGCAGCTGGCCGGGAATGAAGGGCTACACCTTC. Its translation is CASSWPGMKGYTF.

This sequence joins TRBV29-1 and TRBJ1-4, with TRBD1 as a possible D gene (5 bases). This CDR3 region has 13 residues. Trimming took off 4 bases at V and 5 bases at J, with 11 bases between the two ends. The V gene's germline CDR1 is SQVTM and CDR2 ANQGSEA. The CDR3 DNA follows: TGCAGCGTTGTCCCCAGGGAAAATGAAAAACTGTTTTTT. This sequence encodes CSVVPRENEKLFF.

J is TRBJ2-5 and V is TRBV7-6; the D is unclear. CDR1 SGHVS and CDR2 FNYEAQ come from the germline V gene. V gave up 1 base and J gave up 2 bases, with 5 bases separating them. The CDR3 is 13 residues long. CDR3 sequence: CASSLGSQETQYF. The CDR3 DNA is TGTGCCAGCAGCTTAGGCAGTCAAGAGACCCAGTACTTC.

This clone has only a few counts. This chain links TRBV7-9 with TRBJ2-7, with D perhaps matching TRBD1 (5 bases). From germline, CDR1 is SEHNR and CDR2 FQNEAQ (reference sequence). V lost 4 bases and J 3 bases, leaving 19 bases between the germline ends. The CDR3 runs to 16 residues. The CDR3 DNA sequence: TGTGCCAGCAGCTCTGGAGTCGTCAGGGTCTTCTACGAGCAGTACTTC. It codes for CASSSGVVRVFYEQYF.

This clone was detected a few times. CDR3 residues: CASSLGQWGEQYF. Written as DNA, the CDR3 is TGCGCCAGCAGCTTGGGACAGTGGGGCGAGCAGTACTTC. The genes are TRBV5-1 and TRBJ2-7; a possible D gene is TRBD1 (5 bases). The CDR3 loop spans 13 amino acids. Trimming pared 0 bases from V and 6 bases from J, leaving 10 bases between. The V gene's germline CDR1 is SGHRS and CDR2 YFSETQ.

This chain links TRBV28 with TRBJ2-7; the D gene is possibly TRBD1 (6 bases). The CDR3 is 12 amino acids. The germline V gene has CDR1 MDHEN and CDR2 SYDVKM. Trimming removed 4 bases at V and 2 bases at J, with 6 bases between. This chain's CDR3 is CASSWDTYEQYF. Written as DNA, the CDR3 is TGTGCCAGCAGTTGGGACACCTACGAGCAGTACTTC.

The CDR3: CASSGWDRPYNEQFF. The CDR3 nucleotides read TGTGCCAGCAGCGGGTGGGACAGGCCCTACAATGAGCAGTTCTTC. The rearrangement joins TRBV5-6 to TRBJ2-1; the match to TRBD1 covers 8 bases. This CDR3 comprises 15 residues. The trim removed 4 bases at V and 2 bases at J, leaving 5 bases unmatched. Germline lookup yields CDR1 SGHDT and CDR2 YYEEEE.

The chain has TRBV7-9 and TRBJ2-7, with a weak D call TRBD1 (6 bases). CDR3 length: 16 amino acids. V was clipped by 1 base and J by 2 bases, with 15 bases between them. Germline loops: CDR1 SEHNR, CDR2 FQNEAQ (reference sequence). Here the CDR3 reads CASSLVPRNRAYEQYF. CDR3 coding DNA: TGTGCCAGCAGCTTAGTCCCTCGTAACAGGGCCTACGAGCAGTACTTC.

V is TRBV29-1 and J is TRBJ2-3, with a weak D call TRBD2 (5 bases). The V gene lost 7 bases and the J gene lost 1 base, with 18 bases spanning the gap. Germline CDR1 is SQVTM and CDR2 is ANQGSEA. The CDR3 extends over 15 amino acids. DNA of the CDR3: TGCAGCGCCCGACGACTAATAGGCCGCACAGATACGCAGTATTTT. It specifies CSARRLIGRTDTQYF.

V and J are TRBV11-2 and TRBJ2-7; a weak D match, TRBD2 (5 bases). Germline CDR1 reads SGHAT; CDR2 reads FQNNGV. The length of the CDR3 is 14 residues. Deletions cut 2 bases from V and 3 bases from J, with 11 bases between. The CDR3, as DNA: TGTGCCAGCAGCTTAAGACCCAGCGGCTACGAGCAGTACTTC. Amino acids: CASSLRPSGYEQYF.

This clone was seen once. The CDR3 sequence is CASSTTVSYEQYF. The CDR3 DNA follows: TGCGCCAGCAGCACGACTGTCTCCTACGAGCAGTACTTC. The V and J genes are TRBV5-1 and TRBJ2-7; D is unclear. Germline CDR1 is SGHRS and CDR2 is YFSETQ. This CDR3 has 13 residues. The V end lost 4 bases, the J end lost 0 bases, and 8 bases lay between the germline ends.

This chain joins TRBV5-4 and TRBJ2-7; 8 bases fit TRBD1. V shed 7 bases and J 3 bases; nucleotides not matched to a gene: 9. The CDR3 covers 14 residues. Per the germline V gene, CDR1 is SGHNT and CDR2 is YYREEE (reference sequence). The CDR3 loop reads CASADRGSIYEQYF. The CDR3 nucleotides read TGTGCCAGCGCTGACAGGGGATCTATCTACGAGCAGTACTTC.

The rearrangement joins TRBV7-2 to TRBJ1-5; D not certain. Trimming removed 2 bases at V and 7 bases at J, with 12 bases between. The V gene's germline CDR1 is SGHTA and CDR2 FQGNSA. The CDR3 has 14 amino acids. The CDR3 reads CASSLNSGVQPQHF. The CDR3 DNA reads as TGTGCCAGCAGCTTAAACTCCGGAGTGCAGCCCCAGCATTTT.

This chain connects TRBV2 to TRBJ2-1, with TRBD2 as a possible D gene (7 bases). CDR3 length: 13 amino acids. The germline gives CDR1 SNHLY, CDR2 FYNNEI. DNA of the CDR3: TGTGCAGGGGGGAGGGCCTTTTACAATGAGCAGTTCTTC. Protein product: CAGGRAFYNEQFF. The full variable domain, with the rest looked up from reference TRBV2 and TRBJ2-1, is EPEVTQTPSHQVTQMGQEVILRCVPISNHLYFYWYRQILGQKVEFLVSFYNNEISEKSEIFDDQFSVERPDGSNFTLKIRSTKLEDSAMYFCAGGRAFYNEQFFGPGTRLTVL.

This chain joins TRBV7-8 and TRBJ2-3; a weak D match, TRBD1 (5 bases). The CDR3 has 13 residues. V was clipped by 6 bases and J by 2 bases, with 9 bases between them. In germline, CDR1 is SGHVS, CDR2 FQNEAQ. CDR3 region: CASRDINTDTQYF. CDR3 in DNA: TGTGCCAGCAGGGACATAAACACAGATACGCAGTATTTT.

This chain connects TRBV6-5 to TRBJ1-2; 7 bases match TRBD1. Germline V CDR1 and CDR2: MNHEY, SVGAGI. The V segment lost 6 bases and the J segment 5 bases; nucleotides outside the gene matches: 6. This CDR3 contains 13 residues. CDR3 protein: CASRFTGVYGYTF. The CDR3 nucleotides are TGTGCCAGCAGATTCACAGGGGTTTATGGCTACACCTTC.

CDR3 loop: CASRTRGVAGRTDTQYF. The CDR3 nucleotides read TGTGCCAGCAGGACCCGTGGGGTAGCGGGAAGAACAGATACGCAGTATTTT. J is TRBJ2-3 and V is TRBV28; TRBD2 agrees at 8 bases. V was pared by 6 bases and J by 3 bases, with 14 bases of the junction left unmatched. Germline V gene data show CDR1 as MDHEN and CDR2 as SYDVKM. The CDR3 consists of 17 residues.